This T cell receptor beta chain was found in a study of shared clonotypes between healthy human individuals. Study summary: Per donor, CD8 memory used one plate, CD8 naive used two, CD4 memory used three and CD4 naive used three.

The data were produced by immunoSEQ multiplex PCR, yet TCRdb's version contains in-frame clones alone and is incomplete. The table records about 520,000 clones, about 96% of them present only once. Healthy HIV-negative adults without recent acute infections or vaccinations served as donors. Donors were Caucasian adults residing in Nashville, Tennessee, USA. Naive CD4+ cells were CD45RA-selected; the remaining cells were memory. To note about this clone: The same CDR3 arises from other DNA sequences in this sample as well.

V gave up 6 bases and J gave up 3 bases, with 3 bases separating them. This CDR3 region has 11 residues. Germline-derived CDR1 and CDR2 are MDHEN and SYDVKM. The gene calls are TRBV28 and TRBJ1-5; no reliable D call. This TCR came from a woman younger than 45 in good health. The specimen was naive CD4+ T cells sorted from blood. The subset is: CD45RA+ positively selected. CDR3 loop: CASSYNQPQHF. The CDR3 nucleotides are TGTGCCAGCAGCTACAATCAGCCCCAGCATTTT.